This TCR beta chain came from a study of patients and donors after allogeneic stem cell transplantation. TCRdb ran MiXCR on the RT-PCR reads and lists one entry per CDR3 protein. Of roughly 940,000 distinct CDR3 sequences in the sample, over 15% were seen once. The junction had 9 bases not matched to a gene; V was cut back by 6 bases and J by 3 bases. The CDR3 totals 15 residues. Per the germline V gene, CDR1 is LNHDA and CDR2 is SQIVND (reference sequence). This rearrangement joins TRBV19 to TRBJ2-7; TRBD1 aligns across 9 bases. This clonotype originated in a human donor who was either an allogeneic HSCT recipient or a stem cell or donor lymphocyte infusion donor (not recorded which). It is not recorded whose cells these are; they may come from a transplant donor. The sample taken for sequencing was blood, either unsorted or a sorted T cell fraction (not recorded which). CDR3 amino acids: CASRGDRASFYEQYF. The DNA of the CDR3 is TGTGCCAGTAGAGGGGACAGGGCATCCTTCTACGAGCAGTACTTC.